This T cell receptor (beta chain) was sequenced during a study of cytotoxic CD8 clonotypes in ibrutinib-treated CLL. Study conclusions and caveats: Public clonotypes were uncommon and contracted or stayed stable on treatment.

This clone was seen more than once but under ten times. The antigen is not known. Repertoires were generated with immunoSEQ multiplex PCR, while TCRdb's copy carries only in-frame clones and drops some. The sample records 300,000 to 350,000 clones, 80% being singletons. CDR1 SNHLY and CDR2 FYNNEI come from the germline V gene. The trim removed 0 bases at V and 5 bases at J, leaving 18 bases unmatched. There are 20 residues in the CDR3. The rearrangement uses TRBV2 and TRBJ2-5, with 10 bases that match TRBD1. Specimen: PBMCs, collected before ibrutinib treatment. This TCR was recovered from a human donor with chronic lymphocytic leukemia. The CDR3 DNA sequence: TGTGCCAGCAGTGAAGCGCTTCTGAATGCCCTGGGGACAGGGGTGGAGACCCAGTACTTC. It specifies CASSEALLNALGTGVETQYF. The variable domain in full, completed from reference TRBV2 and TRBJ2-5, reads EPEVTQTPSHQVTQMGQEVILRCVPISNHLYFYWYRQILGQKVEFLVSFYNNEISEKSEIFDDQFSVERPDGSNFTLKIRSTKLEDSAMYFCASSEALLNALGTGVETQYFGPGTRLLVL.